This is a list of T cell receptor beta chains from one sample in a study of blood T cell repertoires in COVID-19. Profiled with immunoSEQ multiplex PCR; TCRdb holds only in-frame clones, not every one. Here the sample spans 45,000 to 55,000 clones, about 85% being singletons. The sequencing sample was made of peripheral blood. The receptor source for this set is a man between 50 and 59 years old with acute or convalescent COVID-19. CDR3s include the opening cysteine and the closing phenylalanine or tryptophan. A D gene is named only where the DNA matches it firmly. Clone size, where shown, is once, few, many, or a class for clones that have expanded.

V gene,CDR3 length,D gene,clone size,J gene,CDR3 protein,CDR3 DNA
TRBV5-1,17,TRBD2,NA,TRBJ2-7,CASSSPRGLDLAYEQYF,TGCGCCAGCAGCTCGCCCCGGGGACTAGATCTAGCCTACGAGCAGTACTTC
TRBV18,13,NA,NA,TRBJ1-1,CASSAGDGTEAFF,TGTGCCAGCTCTGCGGGAGATGGCACTGAAGCTTTCTTT
TRBV19,13,TRBD1,NA,TRBJ1-1,CASKQGANTEAFF,TGTGCCAGTAAACAGGGGGCGAACACTGAAGCTTTCTTT
TRBV27,16,NA,few,TRBJ2-3,CASSIRIDISTDTQYF,TGTGCCAGCAGTATTCGAATCGACATTAGCACAGATACGCAGTATTTT
TRBV2,14,NA,NA,TRBJ1-4,CASSLRRNNEKLFF,TGTGCCAGCAGCCTAAGGCGGAATAATGAAAAACTGTTTTTT
TRBV7-9,17,TRBD1,NA,TRBJ2-7,CASSLDFFGTGSEEQYF,TGTGCCAGCAGCTTAGATTTTTTTGGGACAGGGTCGGAAGAGCAGTACTTC
TRBV3-1/TRBV3-2,16,TRBD2,NA,TRBJ2-5,CASSQTSGGPRETQYF,TGTGCCAGCAGCCAAACTAGCGGGGGCCCCAGGGAGACCCAGTACTTC
TRBV29-1,13,TRBD1,NA,TRBJ1-1,CSVPGTGRTEAFF,TGCAGCGTTCCCGGGACAGGGAGAACTGAAGCTTTCTTT
TRBV7-9,14,NA,NA,TRBJ2-2,CASSLVEPTGELFF,TGTGCCAGCAGCTTAGTAGAGCCCACCGGGGAGCTGTTTTTT
TRBV18,17,NA,NA,TRBJ2-6,CASSLDSGSSGANVLTF,TGTGCCAGCTCACTCGATAGCGGAAGCTCTGGGGCCAACGTCCTGACTTTC
TRBV24-1,11,NA,NA,TRBJ1-2,CATSDSHSYTF,TGTGCCACCAGTGACTCTCACAGCTACACCTTC
TRBV4-1,13,NA,NA,TRBJ2-3,CASSRPGTDTQYF,TGCGCCAGCAGCCGACCCGGGACAGATACGCAGTATTTT
TRBV2,16,TRBD2,NA,TRBJ2-3,CATGTSDAPGTYTQYF,TGTGCCACCGGGACTAGCGACGCACCGGGCACATATACGCAGTATTTT
TRBV7-7,15,TRBD1,few,TRBJ2-2,CASSPGQGAVGELFF,TGTGCTAGCAGCCCTGGACAGGGGGCTGTCGGGGAGCTGTTTTTT
TRBV7-3,15,TRBD2,NA,TRBJ2-5,CASSPRAGVRETQYF,TGTGCCAGCAGCCCAAGAGCGGGAGTGCGGGAGACCCAGTACTTC
TRBV7-3,16,TRBD1,NA,TRBJ2-2,CASSSRTGWDTGELFF,TGTGCCAGCAGCTCCCGGACAGGGTGGGACACCGGGGAGCTGTTTTTT
TRBV27,15,NA,NA,TRBJ1-1,CASRRSGRRETEAFF,TGTGCCAGCAGAAGGTCAGGGAGGAGGGAAACTGAAGCTTTCTTT
TRBV7-9,19,NA,NA,TRBJ1-1,CASSLDLFPVTGNNTEAFF,TGTGCCAGCAGCTTAGATCTTTTCCCGGTAACAGGAAATAACACTGAAGCTTTCTTT
TRBV28,11,NA,NA,TRBJ2-1,CASSYFREQFF,TGTGCCAGCAGTTACTTCCGTGAGCAGTTCTTC
TRBV4-1,14,NA,NA,TRBJ1-1,CASAQGIRYTEAFF,TGCGCCAGCGCTCAGGGCATCCGGTACACTGAAGCTTTCTTT
TRBV5-1,17,NA,NA,TRBJ1-1,CASSLGVMPGINTEAFF,TGCGCCAGCAGCTTGGGAGTTATGCCGGGGATTAACACTGAAGCTTTCTTT
TRBV27,14,TRBD2,NA,TRBJ2-7,CASSWAAGGREQYF,TGTGCCAGCAGCTGGGCGGCGGGAGGTCGGGAGCAGTACTTC
TRBV12-3/TRBV12-4,11,NA,NA,TRBJ2-1,CASTYGGEQFF,TGTGCCAGCACCTATGGAGGAGAGCAGTTCTTC
TRBV7-9,18,NA,NA,TRBJ1-3,CASSPPLLGTESGNTIYF,TGTGCCAGCAGCCCACCCTTGCTAGGTACGGAGTCTGGAAACACCATATATTTT
TRBV3-1/TRBV3-2,17,TRBD2,NA,TRBJ2-3,CASSPSWTSESTDTQYF,TGTGCCAGCAGCCCTTCATGGACTAGCGAAAGCACAGATACGCAGTATTTT
TRBV2,15,TRBD1,NA,TRBJ1-5,CASSGGTGRFEPQHF,TGTGCCAGCAGTGGAGGGACAGGGAGGTTTGAGCCCCAGCATTTT
TRBV19,19,TRBD1,NA,TRBJ1-4,CASSPWTQGTIATNEKLFF,TGTGCCAGTAGTCCGTGGACACAGGGGACGATTGCAACTAATGAAAAACTGTTTTTT
TRBV11-2,16,NA,few,TRBJ1-2,CASSLAGQGQDYGYTF,TGTGCCAGCAGCTTAGCAGGCCAAGGCCAGGACTATGGCTACACCTTC
TRBV30,12,NA,NA,TRBJ1-1,CAPPGMNTEAFF,TGTGCCCCCCCGGGTATGAACACTGAAGCTTTCTTT
TRBV18,17,NA,NA,TRBJ2-1,CASSPLSSADNYNEQFF,TGTGCCAGCTCACCCCTTTCTAGCGCCGATAACTACAATGAGCAGTTCTTC
TRBV11-2,17,NA,NA,TRBJ2-2,CASSLGLASTYTGELFF,TGTGCCAGCAGCTTAGGGCTAGCGAGTACCTACACCGGGGAGCTGTTTTTT
TRBV24-1,15,TRBD1,few,TRBJ2-7,CATSVPGQSYYEQYF,TGTGCCACCAGTGTCCCGGGACAGTCGTACTACGAGCAGTACTTC
TRBV6-2/TRBV6-3,16,NA,NA,TRBJ2-7,CASSYSAGVRVYEQYF,TGTGCCAGCAGTTACTCGGCAGGGGTGAGGGTTTACGAGCAGTACTTC
TRBV7-8,14,TRBD1,NA,TRBJ1-4,CASSPRQGREKLFF,TGTGCCAGCAGCCCTCGACAGGGGAGAGAAAAACTGTTTTTT
TRBV10-3,15,TRBD1,NA,TRBJ1-6,CAITQGQASNSPLHF,TGTGCCATCACCCAAGGACAGGCCAGTAATTCACCCCTCCACTTT
TRBV27,14,NA,NA,TRBJ1-6,CASSSLQRNSPLHF,TGTGCCAGCAGTTCTCTTCAGAGGAATTCACCCCTCCACTTT
TRBV9,16,NA,NA,TRBJ2-3,CASSVAPQGSTDTQYF,TGTGCCAGCAGCGTAGCCCCACAGGGTAGCACAGATACGCAGTATTTT
TRBV2,13,NA,NA,TRBJ1-1,CASRDSQNTEAFF,TGTGCCAGCAGGGACAGTCAGAACACTGAAGCTTTCTTT
TRBV24-1,13,NA,NA,TRBJ2-7,CATSDRDSDEQYF,TGTGCCACCAGTGATAGAGATTCGGACGAGCAGTACTTC
TRBV4-1,17,TRBD2,NA,TRBJ2-5,CASSITRSRGGRETQYF,TGCGCCAGCAGCATCACAAGATCGCGCGGGGGTCGGGAGACCCAGTACTTC
TRBV4-1,17,TRBD2,NA,TRBJ2-2,CASSQDASGRSTGELFF,TGCGCCAGCAGCCAAGACGCCAGCGGGAGAAGCACCGGGGAGCTGTTTTTT
TRBV6-1,13,NA,NA,TRBJ1-1,CASSELMAEEAFF,TGTGCCAGCAGTGAGTTAATGGCCGAAGAAGCTTTCTTT
TRBV12-3/TRBV12-4,13,TRBD1,NA,TRBJ1-2,CASSSDRDYGYTF,TGTGCCAGCAGTTCGGACAGGGACTATGGCTACACCTTC
TRBV5-6,14,NA,NA,TRBJ1-4,CASSLGSTNEKLFF,TGTGCCAGCAGCTTGGGAAGCACTAATGAAAAACTGTTTTTT
TRBV5-8,15,NA,few,TRBJ1-1,CASSPRQDSNTEAFF,TGTGCCAGCAGCCCCCGACAGGATTCGAACACTGAAGCTTTCTTT
TRBV5-4,12,NA,once,TRBJ1-1,CASSLSQGEAFF,TGTGCCAGCAGCTTGTCACAGGGAGAAGCTTTCTTT
TRBV19,13,NA,NA,TRBJ2-5,CASTGLEGETQYF,TGTGCCAGTACCGGACTGGAGGGTGAGACCCAGTACTTC
TRBV12-3/TRBV12-4,13,TRBD2,NA,TRBJ2-5,CASRPSGGETQYF,TGTGCCAGCAGGCCTAGCGGAGGCGAGACCCAGTACTTC
TRBV7-9,12,NA,NA,TRBJ1-2,CASSLQVSGYTF,TGTGCCAGCAGTTTACAGGTTTCCGGCTACACCTTC